Reported below is one T cell receptor (beta chain). No antigen is known for it. The data derive from a study of shared clonotypes between healthy human individuals. Study at large: There were three CD4 naive, three CD4 memory, two CD8 naive and one CD8 memory plates per donor. General study findings and limits: Estimated richness values were generally larger in naive subsets than in memory subsets. Of the naive CD4 clonotypes, approximately 5% were shared across a few donors.

CD8 cells classed as naive were CD45RO-negative and positively selected for CCR7, excluding terminally differentiated effector memory CD45RA+ cells. V lost 3 bases, J lost 3 bases, and 9 bases lay in between. CDR1 and CDR2 (germline): LNHDA, SQIVND (reference sequence). The CDR3 runs to 14 residues. The repertoire was sequenced with immunoSEQ multiplex PCR; TCRdb's copy has only in-frame clones and lacks some. The sample has about 2.1 million clones; about 92% are singletons. The specimen sequenced was naive CD8+ T cells from PBMCs. The TCR comes from a man aged 18 to 29 in good health. Some clones in this sample may be carry-over from other donors' samples. The chain employs TRBV19 and TRBJ2-1; D may be TRBD1 (6 bases). CDR3: CASSIRGIYNEQFF. CDR3 nucleotides: TGTGCCAGTAGTATTAGGGGGATCTACAATGAGCAGTTCTTC.